The T cell receptor (beta chain) under discussion was sequenced for a study of blood T cell repertoires in COVID-19. Study information: Some COVID-19 samples were acute and others convalescent; all came from the United States, Italy and Spain.

In the authors' methods: Nucleated cell counts were estimated from reference gene primer amplification. Here immunoSEQ multiplex PCR was the method, and the copy in TCRdb shows in-frame clones only, minus some. V and J calls and clone size are given by that table; D and trimming were obtained from the DNA. This sample carries roughly 700,000 clones, about 90% of them seen once, and the ten largest clones take under 0.3%. CDR3 length equals 11 residues. Looked up from germline, CDR1 is SQVTM and CDR2 is ANQGSEA. Trimming left V 3 bases short and J 2 bases short, with 3 bases between. The sample taken for sequencing was peripheral blood. This TCR came from a woman under 30 with acute or convalescent COVID-19. This chain uses TRBV29-1 with TRBJ2-3, with D hard to call. The CDR3 loop is CSVDLTDTQYF. CDR3 nucleotides: TGCAGCGTTGACCTCACAGATACGCAGTATTTT.